A selection of T cell receptor beta chains follows, all from one sample in a study of lymphopenia after photon versus proton radiotherapy. Sequencing used immunoSEQ multiplex PCR; TCRdb keeps in-frame clones, though not all of them. The sample consists of about 19,000 clones, over 80% of them appearing once. The source material was peripheral blood, sampled from a patient treated with photon-based radiotherapy. The receptors shown here come from a man aged 60 to 75 with pancreatic cancer. CDR3s include the opening cysteine and the closing phenylalanine or tryptophan. A D gene is named only where the DNA matches it firmly. The size entry is marked missing in some rows and otherwise reads once, few, many or a size class.

once TRBJ1-6 TRBV30 TRBD1 CAWSVGGGNNSPLHF TGTGCCTGGAGTGTGGGAGGGGGCAACAATTCACCCCTCCACTTT
. TRBJ2-1 TRBV6-1 . CASSEPGFGNEQFF TGTGCCAGCAGTGAACCTGGGTTTGGCAATGAGCAGTTCTTC
. TRBJ2-7 TRBV21-1 . CASRIRDLRAYEQYF TGTGCCAGCAGGATCCGGGACCTAAGGGCCTACGAGCAGTACTTC
. TRBJ1-1 TRBV18 . CASSPGRESAFF TGTGCCAGCTCACCAGGGAGGGAATCGGCTTTCTTT
. TRBJ1-3 TRBV9 . CASSVEGQLSGNTIYF TGTGCCAGCAGCGTAGAGGGCCAACTCTCTGGAAACACCATATATTTT
. TRBJ2-1 TRBV5-1 TRBD2 CASSLGASGGYNEQFF TGCGCCAGCAGCTTGGGTGCTAGCGGGGGCTACAATGAGCAGTTCTTC
few TRBJ2-3 TRBV10-1 TRBD1 CASSEALTGRGSADTQYF TGCGCCAGCAGTGAGGCATTGACAGGCAGGGGGAGCGCAGATACGCAGTATTTT
. TRBJ1-1 TRBV18 TRBD1 CASSPGQGGTEAFF TGTGCCAGCTCACCCGGACAGGGGGGAACTGAAGCTTTCTTT
. TRBJ2-5 TRBV7-2 TRBD2 CASSLPGLASETQYF TGTGCCAGCAGCTTACCGGGACTAGCGAGCGAGACCCAGTACTTC
. TRBJ1-6 TRBV5-1 . CASSLVAGTSNSPLHF TGCGCCAGCAGCTTGGTGGCAGGAACCTCAAATTCACCCCTCCACTTT
. TRBJ1-1 TRBV5-1 . CASSLNRDTEAFF TGCGCCAGCAGCCTTAACCGGGACACTGAAGCTTTCTTT
. TRBJ1-1 TRBV14 . CASSQARWVNTEAFF TGTGCCAGCAGCCAAGCCCGATGGGTGAACACTGAAGCTTTCTTT
. TRBJ1-3 TRBV19 . CASSIPSGISGNTIYF TGTGCCAGTAGTATCCCATCGGGGATCTCTGGAAACACCATATATTTT
few TRBJ2-1 TRBV5-1 TRBD2 CASSLTSGGANEQFF TGCGCCAGCAGCTTAACTAGCGGGGGGGCCAATGAGCAGTTCTTC
once TRBJ1-4 TRBV11-2 . CASSQRGGNEKLFF TGTGCCAGCAGCCAAAGGGGGGGAAATGAAAAACTGTTTTTT
. TRBJ1-4 TRBV30 . CALTTSATNEKLFF TGTGCCTTGACAACATCAGCAACTAATGAAAAACTGTTTTTT
. TRBJ2-7 TRBV30 . CAWSVGRGEYEQYF TGTGCCTGGAGTGTCGGCAGGGGAGAGTATGAGCAGTACTTC
. TRBJ1-1 TRBV29-1 . CSVMPATEAFF TGCAGCGTTATGCCGGCTACTGAAGCTTTCTTT
. TRBJ1-3 TRBV15 . CATSSVVRNTIYF TGTGCCACCAGCAGTGTGGTCAGAAACACCATATATTTT
. TRBJ1-1 TRBV27 . CASHSRNEAFF TGTGCCAGTCACAGCCGGAATGAAGCTTTCTTT
. TRBJ1-1 TRBV2 . CASTTSRGISTEAFF TGTGCCAGCACCACTTCAAGGGGGATTAGCACTGAAGCTTTCTTT
. TRBJ1-1 TRBV6-1 . CATGRNNAEAFF TGTGCCACAGGCCGGAACAACGCTGAAGCTTTCTTT
. TRBJ2-1 TRBV7-2 . CASRAQGSEQFF TGTGCCAGCAGGGCTCAGGGGTCTGAGCAGTTCTTC
few TRBJ1-1 TRBV2 . CASSRSSAFF TGTGCCAGCAGCCGGAGTTCAGCTTTCTTT
. TRBJ1-1 TRBV2 . CASSELAGLNTEAFF TGTGCCAGCAGTGAACTTGCAGGGCTGAACACTGAAGCTTTCTTT
. TRBJ2-1 TRBV4-1 . CASSQEGGMRPFLHGQFF TGCGCCAGCAGCCAAGAAGGCGGTATGAGACCCTTCCTACATGGGCAGTTCTTC
. TRBJ2-2 TRBV7-2 TRBD1 CASSQDRGVTGELFF TGTGCCAGCAGCCAGGACAGGGGGGTAACCGGGGAGCTGTTTTTT
. TRBJ1-5 TRBV4-1 . CASSLYRGDQPQHF TGCGCCAGCAGCCTTTACCGGGGGGATCAGCCCCAGCATTTT
. TRBJ1-1 TRBV15 . CATSRERYGPNTEAFF TGTGCCACCAGTAGAGAGAGGTACGGACCGAACACTGAAGCTTTCTTT
. TRBJ1-2 TRBV7-9 . CASSLVITARGYTF TGTGCCAGCAGCTTAGTGATTACAGCCCGCGGCTACACCTTC
. TRBJ2-1 TRBV5-5 TRBD1 CASSIGTAVNEQFF TGTGCCAGCAGCATAGGGACAGCCGTCAATGAGCAGTTCTTC
. TRBJ2-7 TRBV11-3 . CASSQGSGGRSPSYEQYF TGTGCCAGCAGCCAAGGGTCGGGTGGGAGGAGCCCCTCCTACGAGCAGTACTTC
. TRBJ2-3 TRBV25-1 TRBD1 CASSEGAGGFGTDTQYF TGTGCCAGCAGTGAGGGGGCAGGGGGCTTCGGCACAGATACGCAGTATTTT
. TRBJ1-1 TRBV5-4 . CASSAVANTEAFF TGTGCCAGCAGCGCGGTGGCGAACACTGAAGCTTTCTTT
. TRBJ2-7 TRBV2 . CASRRVYEQYF TGTGCCAGCAGAAGAGTCTACGAGCAGTACTTC
few TRBJ2-3 TRBV27 TRBD2 CASSSRNWGLAGVGTDTQYF TGTGCCAGCAGCTCACGGAACTGGGGACTAGCAGGCGTCGGGACAGATACGCAGTATTTT
. TRBJ2-3 TRBV9 . CASSAETASDTQYF TGTGCCAGCAGCGCGGAGACAGCTTCAGATACGCAGTATTTT
. TRBJ2-1 TRBV2 . CASATEKYNEQFF TGTGCCAGCGCGACAGAAAAATACAATGAGCAGTTCTTC
. TRBJ1-3 TRBV5-1 . CASKRVPGLSGNTIYF TGCGCCAGCAAGAGGGTCCCAGGCCTCTCTGGAAACACCATATATTTT
. TRBJ2-7 TRBV19 TRBD1 CASSGQGRGYEQYF TGTGCCAGCTCAGGACAGGGCAGGGGCTACGAGCAGTACTTC
. TRBJ1-6 TRBV7-2 . CASSPRRQENSPLHF TGTGCCAGCAGCCCACGGAGACAGGAAAATTCACCCCTCCACTTT
. TRBJ2-2 TRBV6-6 . CASSYGGSGTGELFF TGTGCCAGCAGTTACGGAGGGTCAGGCACCGGGGAGCTGTTTTTT
. TRBJ1-4 TRBV4-3 . CASSQDPQAAGQLFF TGCGCCAGCAGCCAAGATCCCCAGGCCGCCGGGCAACTGTTTTTT
. TRBJ2-1 TRBV29-1 . CSVDARRGGNEQFF TGCAGCGTTGATGCGCGCAGGGGGGGCAATGAGCAGTTCTTC
. TRBJ1-2 TRBV19 . CASRLDRSPTNYGYTF TGTGCCAGTAGACTTGACAGAAGTCCGACTAACTATGGCTACACCTTC
. TRBJ2-1 TRBV4-1 TRBD2 CASSQNSGEYNEQFF TGCGCCAGCAGCCAAAATAGCGGGGAATACAATGAGCAGTTCTTC
. TRBJ1-1 TRBV5-1 . CASSLARGLGTEAFF TGCGCCAGCAGCTTGGCCCGGGGGCTTGGCACTGAAGCTTTCTTT
. TRBJ1-1 TRBV7-9 . CASSLERGGLNTEAFF TGTGCCAGCAGCTTAGAACGCGGGGGGCTGAACACTGAAGCTTTCTTT
. TRBJ2-3 TRBV11-2 . CASSLNAQGQYSQYF TGTGCCAGCAGCTTAAACGCCCAAGGACAGTACTCGCAGTATTTT
. TRBJ2-2 TRBV7-2 TRBD2 CASSLANLAALNTGELFF TGTGCCAGCAGCTTAGCCAATCTAGCGGCCCTCAACACCGGGGAGCTGTTTTTT
. TRBJ1-1 TRBV29-1 TRBD1 CSFRDSNTEAFF TGCAGCTTCCGGGACAGCAACACTGAAGCTTTCTTT
. TRBJ2-7 TRBV5-5 TRBD1 CASSLSPRDRGSSGSYEQYF TGTGCCAGCAGCTTGAGTCCTCGGGACAGGGGGTCTTCAGGATCCTACGAGCAGTACTTC
. TRBJ1-6 TRBV11-3 . CASSPDLGSPLHF TGTGCCAGCAGCCCAGACTTGGGGTCACCCCTCCACTTT